Below, 14 T cell receptor beta chains from the same sample are listed, as sequenced in a study of HIV-infected children after antiretroviral therapy interruption. RNA-based 3' RACE libraries used unique molecular identifiers. TCRdb fed the 3' RACE reads into MiXCR, producing one record per CDR3 protein. The sample lists approximately 15,000 distinct CDR3 sequences, about 3% occurring once. Sample treatment: PENTA 11 planned treatment interruption arm or continuous ART arm. The sample was CD45RO+ CD8+ T cells from PBMCs, pooled from several time points, taken from a donor given antiretroviral therapy, either interrupted or continuous. Subset in this sample: memory CD8+ CD45RO+ CD45RA- T cells. These receptors were obtained from a pool of human donors with HIV.

This clonotype was detected ten times or more. V usage is TRBV20-1 and J usage is TRBJ2-6; no clear D gene. This CDR3 comprises 16 residues. CDR1 is DFQATT, CDR2 SNEGSKA, per germline (reference sequence). Trimming left V 1 base short and J 0 bases short, with 10 bases between. This CDR3 is CSARGQSDSGANVLTF. The DNA for the CDR3 is TGCAGTGCTAGAGGCCAGTCCGACTCTGGGGCCAACGTCCTGACTTTC.

The chain links TRBV15 to TRBJ2-7; D is uncertain. The germline CDR1 and CDR2 sequences are LNHNV and YYDKDF (reference sequence). The CDR3 is 13 amino acids. Trimming removed 1 base from V and 2 bases from J, with 6 bases in between. The chain's CDR3 is CATSRAAAYEQYF. DNA of the CDR3: TGTGCCACCAGCAGAGCGGCCGCCTACGAGCAGTACTTC.

At least ten counts were recorded for this clonotype. The chain couples TRBV13 to TRBJ1-1, with a weak D call TRBD1 (5 bases). The CDR3 totals 11 residues. Germline V CDR1 and CDR2: PRHDT, FYEKMQ (reference sequence). With 5 bases removed from V and 7 bases from J, the gap between germline ends came to 8 bases. The CDR3 sequence: CASSETVEAFF. CDR3 nucleotides: TGTGCCAGCAGCGAGACAGTTGAAGCTTTCTTT.

This clonotype was seen repeatedly, ten times or more. The chain carries TRBV24-1 and TRBJ2-2, with D possibly matching TRBD1 (6 bases). The CDR3 runs 16 residues. Trimming stripped 4 bases from V and 0 bases from J, with 11 bases between. CDR1 is KGHDR and CDR2 is SFDVKD in the germline V gene. The CDR3 loop is CATSDPRTANTGELFF. The CDR3 DNA follows: TGTGCCACCAGTGACCCACGGACAGCGAACACCGGGGAGCTGTTTTTT.

This clonotype occurred many times. The CDR3 DNA reads TGTGCCAGCAGCGCGGGGGCCGCCGAGCAGTTCTTC. This gives the protein CASSAGAAEQFF. The chain carries TRBV11-2 and TRBJ2-1; D is perhaps TRBD2 (7 bases). Per germline, CDR1 SGHAT and CDR2 FQNNGV. The CDR3 is 12 residues long. The V end was cut by 5 bases, the J end by 10 bases, with 12 bases between.

This clonotype was found many times. The chain links TRBV2 to TRBJ2-7; D gene unclear. Trimming left V 2 bases short and J 2 bases short, with 10 bases between. This CDR3 is built from 14 residues. Germline assignment: CDR1 SNHLY and CDR2 FYNNEI. Here the CDR3 DNA reads TGTGCCAGCAGTGAAAGGGCCGACCCCTACGAGCAGTACTTC. This gives the protein CASSERADPYEQYF. Using reference TRBV2 and TRBJ2-7 for the parts outside the CDR3, the full variable domain is EPEVTQTPSHQVTQMGQEVILRCVPISNHLYFYWYRQILGQKVEFLVSFYNNEISEKSEIFDDQFSVERPDGSNFTLKIRSTKLEDSAMYFCASSERADPYEQYFGPGTRLTVT.

In this sample, this clonotype turned up many times. This sequence joins TRBV5-4 and TRBJ1-1; no reliable D call. The germline V and J ends were trimmed by 4 bases and 4 bases, with 11 bases remaining between them. The CDR3 spans 13 residues. In germline, CDR1 is SGHNT, CDR2 YYREEE (reference sequence). This chain's CDR3 is CASSRPDGTEAFF. The CDR3 DNA sequence: TGTGCCAGCAGCCGACCGGACGGCACTGAAGCTTTCTTT.

This clonotype was seen at least ten times. The rearrangement joins TRBV28 to TRBJ1-5; no firm D call. V was trimmed by 7 bases and J by 2 bases, leaving 18 bases between them. The V gene's germline CDR1 is MDHEN and CDR2 SYDVKM. CDR3 length: 16 residues. The CDR3 spells CASTTMNQVGNQPQHF. CDR3 bases: TGTGCCAGCACCACTATGAACCAAGTGGGCAATCAGCCCCAGCATTTT.

In its sample, this clonotype was seen many times. The rearrangement joins TRBV27 to TRBJ2-5, with 14 bases aligning to TRBD2. Germline V gene sequence: CDR1 MNHEY, CDR2 SMNVEV (reference sequence). This CDR3 region has 15 residues. The V segment lost 10 bases and the J segment 4 bases; nucleotides outside the gene matches: 8. This chain's CDR3 is CATEHGLAGGETQYF. The DNA of the CDR3 is TGTGCCACCGAACACGGACTAGCGGGAGGAGAGACCCAGTACTTC.

This clonotype was seen ten or more times. The rearrangement links TRBV18 to TRBJ2-1; perhaps TRBD2 as D (7 bases). CDR1 and CDR2 from the germline V gene are KGHSH and LQKENI. The CDR3 is made up of 17 amino acids. V gave up 3 bases and J gave up 4 bases, with 19 bases separating them. CDR3 DNA: TGTGCCAGCTCACCGGCCGGGGGGCTATCTCTATACAATGAGCAGTTCTTC. Translation gives CASSPAGGLSLYNEQFF.

CDR3 amino acids: CATSRDVPGGVAHNEQFF. The CDR3 DNA reads as TGTGCCACCAGCAGAGATGTTCCCGGGGGGGTGGCACACAATGAGCAGTTCTTC. The chain couples TRBV15 to TRBJ2-1; TRBD2 matches 8 bases. Trimming took 0 bases from V and 5 from J; bases not matched to a gene: 12. The CDR3 covers 18 residues. CDR1 is LNHNV, CDR2 YYDKDF, per germline (reference sequence). Together with reference TRBV15 and TRBJ2-1, the CDR3 gives the full variable domain: DAMVIQNPRYQVTQFGKPVTLSCSQTLNHNVMYWYQQKSSQAPKLLFHYYDKDFNNEADTPDNFQSRRPNTSFCFLDIRSPGLGDTAMYLCATSRDVPGGVAHNEQFFGPGTRLTVL.

This clonotype was detected many times. J is TRBJ2-1 and V is TRBV19; tentatively, D is TRBD2 (5 bases). The V gene lost 7 bases and the J gene lost 1 base, with 11 bases spanning the gap. This CDR3 has 14 residues. The germline V gene has CDR1 LNHDA and CDR2 SQIVND (reference sequence). The CDR3 sequence: CASTPRGSYNEQFF. The CDR3 DNA reads as TGTGCCAGTACTCCTAGAGGGTCCTACAATGAGCAGTTCTTC.

This clonotype is medium-sized in the sample. The chain recombines TRBV7-8 with TRBJ2-1; D is uncertain. There are 17 residues in the CDR3. Germline V gene sequence: CDR1 SGHVS, CDR2 FQNEAQ. Trimming left V 0 bases short and J 0 bases short, with 12 bases between. In DNA form, the CDR3 reads TGTGCCAGCAGCTTAGCCCCTGCCGAGAGCTCCTACAATGAGCAGTTCTTC. Translated: CASSLAPAESSYNEQFF.

This clonotype was detected ten times or more. The chain couples TRBV6-2 or TRBV6-3 to TRBJ1-2, with D unresolved. Germline lookup yields CDR1 MNHEY and CDR2 SVGEGT. The CDR3 has 13 amino acids. Deletions cut 7 bases from V and 1 base from J, with 10 bases between. Here the CDR3 reads CASTSMDNYGYTF. DNA for the CDR3: TGTGCCAGCACCTCCATGGATAACTATGGCTACACCTTC.